What follows are 9 T cell receptor beta chains derived from one specimen sequenced in a study of blood T cell repertoires in COVID-19. Generated by immunoSEQ multiplex PCR, the TCRdb table keeps only in-frame clones and is missing some. Among 150,000 to 250,000 clones listed, roughly nine tenths were seen once. The sequenced sample was PBMCs or T cells enriched from blood (not recorded which). The source is a woman in her 30s who had recovered from COVID-19.

A single count supports this clone. The chain recombines TRBV6-6 with TRBJ2-7; D remains unclear. The CDR3 extends over 15 amino acids. Germline CDR1 reads MNHNY; CDR2 reads SVGAGI (reference sequence). V was cut by 3 bases and J by 2 bases, with 14 bases left in between. The CDR3 DNA reads as TGTGCCAGCAGTTATAATCGGGTCGATACCTACGAGCAGTACTTC. This sequence encodes CASSYNRVDTYEQYF.

The chain uses TRBV24-1 and TRBJ2-1; 11 bases line up with TRBD2. V lost 4 bases to trimming and J lost 6 bases; unmatched junction nucleotides: 7. The CDR3 contains 16 residues. Germline CDR1 is KGHDR and CDR2 is SFDVKD. Written as DNA, the CDR3 is TGTGCCACCAGTGACTCCGGGACTAGCGGCTTCAATGAGCAGTTCTTC. Its translation: CATSDSGTSGFNEQFF.

The chain carries TRBV6-5 and TRBJ1-1; possible D gene TRBD1, 5 bases. The CDR3 consists of 15 residues. Germline V gene lookup returns CDR1 MNHEY and CDR2 SVGAGI. V was shortened by 2 bases and J by 3 bases, with 13 bases between the two germline ends. DNA for the CDR3: TGTGCCAGCAGTTACGACAGACAAGGCGACACTGAAGCTTTCTTT. Translated: CASSYDRQGDTEAFF.

This chain connects TRBV7-2 to TRBJ1-4; maybe TRBD1 (6 bases). V lost 5 bases and J lost 5, with 21 bases in between. CDR1 and CDR2 (germline): SGHTA, FQGNSA. The CDR3 totals 17 residues. CDR3 nucleotides: TGTGCCAGCAGCCCACGGGTTGGGGCAGGGGAGAATGAAAAACTGTTTTTT. This sequence encodes CASSPRVGAGENEKLFF.

The chain employs TRBV2 and TRBJ1-4; D remains unclear. Trimming stripped 9 bases from V and 0 bases from J, with 8 bases between. The germline gives CDR1 SNHLY, CDR2 FYNNEI. CDR3 length: 13 residues. The CDR3 DNA sequence: TGTGCCAGTTCAGCGGCAACTAATGAAAAACTGTTTTTT. It translates to CASSAATNEKLFF.

This chain uses TRBV24-1 with TRBJ2-1; a weak D match, TRBD2 (6 bases). This CDR3 contains 13 residues. Trimming took off 2 bases at V and 7 bases at J, with 8 bases between the two ends. Per the germline V gene, CDR1 is KGHDR and CDR2 is SFDVKD. CDR3 DNA sequence: TGTGCCACCAGTGATTGGGACTCGAATGAGCAGTTCTTC. Protein sequence: CATSDWDSNEQFF.

This sequence joins TRBV7-2 and TRBJ2-3; 7 bases line up with TRBD2. Germline CDR1 is SGHTA and CDR2 is FQGNSA. Trimming took 5 bases from V and 4 from J; bases not matched to a gene: 15. The CDR3 has 17 amino acids. The CDR3, as DNA: TGTGCCAGCAGCGAAGCTTACAGAGTGGGAGGGCCAGATACGCAGTATTTT. It yields the protein CASSEAYRVGGPDTQYF.

The chain recombines TRBV19 with TRBJ2-5; the match to TRBD2 covers 15 bases. The CDR3 is 15 amino acids. The ends lost 5 bases at V and 6 bases at J; junction bases unmatched: 4. Germline V lookup: CDR1 LNHDA, CDR2 SQIVND (reference sequence). The CDR3 here is CASSWTSGGAKTQYF. CDR3 DNA: TGTGCCAGTAGTTGGACTAGCGGGGGGGCGAAGACCCAGTACTTC.

J is TRBJ1-3 and V is TRBV24-1, with D hard to call. Germline V CDR1 and CDR2: KGHDR, SFDVKD. The CDR3 extends over 13 amino acids. With 0 bases removed from V and 3 bases from J, the gap between germline ends came to 2 bases. CDR3 coding DNA: TGTGCCACCAGTGATTTGCGTGGAAACACCATATATTTT. It codes for CATSDLRGNTIYF.